This T cell receptor (beta chain) was captured by sequencing in a study of shared clonotypes between healthy human individuals. CDR1 is SGHRS, CDR2 YFSETQ, per germline. The CDR3 contains 15 residues. Trimming removed 0 bases from V and 1 base from J, with 8 bases in between. Assay: immunoSEQ multiplex PCR; the TCRdb copy retains only in-frame clones and omits some. The sample holds about 680,000 clones, about 78% seen once. As concerns this clone: The sample carries other DNA sequences with the same CDR3.

Source material: memory CD4+ T cells sorted from blood. The sample's subset: CD45RA-negative fraction. The chain employs TRBV5-1 and TRBJ2-1; a possible D gene is TRBD2 (5 bases). The clonotype was recovered from a woman in her 30s in good health. This CDR3 is CASSLAAASYNEQFF. In nucleotides, the CDR3 is TGCGCCAGCAGCTTGGCAGCGGCATCCTACAATGAGCAGTTCTTC.